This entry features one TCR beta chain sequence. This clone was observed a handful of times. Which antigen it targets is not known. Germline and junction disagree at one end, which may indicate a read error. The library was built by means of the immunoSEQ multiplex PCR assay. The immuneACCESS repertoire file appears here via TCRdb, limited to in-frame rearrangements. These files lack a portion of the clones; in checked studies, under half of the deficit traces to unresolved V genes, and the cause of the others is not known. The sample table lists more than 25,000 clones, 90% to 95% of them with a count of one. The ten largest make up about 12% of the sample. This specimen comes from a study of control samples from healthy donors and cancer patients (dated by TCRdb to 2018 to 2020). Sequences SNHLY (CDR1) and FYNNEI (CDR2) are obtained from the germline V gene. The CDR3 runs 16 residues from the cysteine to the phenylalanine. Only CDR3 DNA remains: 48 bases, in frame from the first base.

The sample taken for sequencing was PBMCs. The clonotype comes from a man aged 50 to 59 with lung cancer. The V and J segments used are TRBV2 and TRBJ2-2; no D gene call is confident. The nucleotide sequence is TGTGCCAGCAGCGAAGGATTCTCCTCGGGCACCGGGGAGCTGTTTTTT. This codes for CASSEGFSSGTGELFF.